This passage covers 17 T cell receptor beta chains from one sample sequenced in a study of blood T cells in healthy people across ages. Then a second PCR, running about 7 to 11 cycles, was carried out with a sample-barcoded 5' primer and a J-beta primer mix. Using its own MiXCR run on the 5' RACE reads, TCRdb lists one record per CDR3 protein. Of about 1.6 million distinct CDR3 sequences in the sample, about 32% were seen once. Source material: blood. These receptors came from a woman in her thirties in good health.

On this clonotype: One end of the junction varies from germline; a read error may be responsible. This chain uses TRBV27 with TRBJ2-1, with TRBD2 identical over 9 bases. The CDR3 sequence is 20 residues long. CDR1 and CDR2 from the germline V gene are MNHEY and SMNVEV (reference sequence). The DNA of the CDR3 is TGTGCCGGCAGCCATCCGCTGGGCCTAGCGGGACCAGCGTTCTACAATGAGCAGTTCTTC. This sequence encodes CAGSHPLGLAGPAFYNEQFF.

This rearrangement joins TRBV7-8 to TRBJ1-1; D remains unclear. CDR3 size: 15 residues. The V and J ends lost 1 base and 1 base respectively, with 10 bases between them. The germline CDR1 and CDR2 sequences are SGHVS and FQNEAQ. In DNA, the CDR3 is TGTGCCAGCAGCTTAGGGCCGAACCCGAACACTGAAGCTTTCTTT. Residues: CASSLGPNPNTEAFF.

This clonotype has only a few counts. CDR3 nucleotide sequence: TGCGCCAGCAGCCAACCCACCACGGGTGGGATGGGGCCCCTCCACTTT. This gives the protein CASSQPTTGGMGPLHF. This rearrangement joins TRBV4-1 to TRBJ1-6, with D unresolved. In germline, CDR1 is MGHRA, CDR2 YSYEKL. The CDR3 contains 16 residues. The ends were cut back, 2 bases at V and 13 bases at J, with 21 bases in the middle.

The chain has TRBV20-1 and TRBJ1-1; D remains ambiguous. Germline V gene data show CDR1 as DFQATT and CDR2 as SNEGSKA (reference sequence). V was cut by 6 bases and J by 4 bases, with 15 bases left in between. The CDR3 loop spans 13 amino acids. The CDR3 DNA reads as TGCAGTGCCCGCGATCCAATCTCCACTGAAGCTTTCTTT. Translation: CSARDPISTEAFF.

This CDR3 is CASTQTGAFSRQSNTEAFF. For the CDR3, the DNA is TGTGCCAGCACCCAGACAGGGGCGTTTAGTCGTCAATCTAACACTGAAGCTTTCTTT. The rearrangement links TRBV2 to TRBJ1-1, with 8 positions matching TRBD1. V shed 7 bases and J 2 bases; nucleotides not matched to a gene: 21. Germline V lookup: CDR1 SNHLY, CDR2 FYNNEI. The CDR3 sequence is 19 residues long.

This clonotype turned up a few times. This sequence joins TRBV4-1 and TRBJ2-6; D unclear. The CDR3 has 15 amino acids. V shed 0 bases and J shed 4 bases, with 7 bases lying between them. Germline lookup yields CDR1 MGHRA and CDR2 YSYEKL. CDR3 loop: CASSQDRLGANVLTF. As DNA, the CDR3 is TGCGCCAGCAGCCAAGATAGGCTGGGGGCCAACGTCCTGACTTTC.

The V call is TRBV5-1, the J call TRBJ2-7, with TRBD2 matching over 8 bases. The V and J ends lost 4 bases and 3 bases, in that order; junction bases with no gene match: 6. CDR1 and CDR2 (germline): SGHRS, YFSETQ. The CDR3 spans 14 residues. This CDR3 reads CASSRRGGVYEQYF. CDR3 in DNA: TGCGCCAGCAGCCGCCGGGGGGGAGTCTACGAGCAGTACTTC.

The genes are TRBV28 and TRBJ2-7; D possibly uses TRBD1 or TRBD2 (6 bases each). The ends were cut back, 3 bases at V and 0 bases at J, with 21 bases in the middle. The CDR3 length is 18 residues. Germline V CDR1 and CDR2: MDHEN, SYDVKM. The CDR3 nucleotides are TGTGCCAGCAGTTTCCAAATTCGCGGGACACAGAGCTCCTACGAGCAGTACTTC. It specifies CASSFQIRGTQSSYEQYF.

This clonotype was detected only a few times. The V gene is TRBV28, the J gene TRBJ2-3; 9 bases map to TRBD1. Trimming took 4 bases from V and 0 from J; bases not matched to a gene: 5. The germline V gene has CDR1 MDHEN and CDR2 SYDVKM. The CDR3 totals 16 residues. The CDR3, as DNA: TGTGCCAGCAGTTCTTGGACAGGGGAAAGCACAGATACGCAGTATTTT. This gives the protein CASSSWTGESTDTQYF.

This chain joins TRBV6-1 and TRBJ2-7; the match to TRBD1 covers 11 bases. V shed 1 base and J 2 bases; nucleotides not matched to a gene: 4. Germline loops: CDR1 MNHNS, CDR2 SASEGT. The CDR3 has 16 residues. The CDR3 DNA reads TGTGCCAGCAGTGAAGGCGCGGGACAGGGGGCCTACGAGCAGTACTTC. Amino acid sequence: CASSEGAGQGAYEQYF.

V gene TRBV20-1 combines with J gene TRBJ2-3; D gene unclear. Looked up from germline, CDR1 is DFQATT and CDR2 is SNEGSKA (reference sequence). The CDR3 totals 13 residues. The ends were cut back, 4 bases at V and 4 bases at J, with 12 bases in the middle. Here the CDR3 reads CSAIGAWADTQYF. The CDR3 bases are TGCAGTGCTATAGGCGCATGGGCAGATACGCAGTATTTT.

This chain uses TRBV7-9 with TRBJ1-5; D is perhaps TRBD1 (5 bases). The CDR3 totals 15 residues. The V end lost 5 bases, the J end lost 3 bases, and 14 bases lay between the germline ends. Germline loops: CDR1 SEHNR, CDR2 FQNEAQ (reference sequence). The CDR3: CASSPGDVDNQPQHF. The CDR3 bases are TGTGCCAGCAGCCCGGGGGACGTAGACAATCAGCCCCAGCATTTT.

The V and J genes are TRBV21-1 and TRBJ2-3; no DNA check was done on the table's D call, TRBD1. TRBV21-1 is reported as a pseudogene. The CDR3 spans 19 residues. The CDR3 loop reads CASRDRGTSPVGTRDTQYF. CDR3 in DNA: TGTGCCAGCCGCGACAGGGGCACGTCCCCCGTCGGAACCAGGGATACGCAGTATTTT.

The V gene is TRBV25-1, the J gene TRBJ1-1, with D possibly being TRBD1 (5 bases). Germline loops: CDR1 MGHDK, CDR2 SYGVNS. Deletions cut 5 bases from V and 10 bases from J, with 17 bases between. The CDR3 runs 13 residues. For the CDR3, the DNA is TGTGCCAGCAGTTATAGGAGGGGAGATTTAGCTTTCTTT. It codes for CASSYRRGDLAFF.

This clonotype was counted only a few times. V gene TRBV27 combines with J gene TRBJ2-7; 9 bases map to TRBD1. The germline gives CDR1 MNHEY, CDR2 SMNVEV (reference sequence). Trimming took 4 bases from V and 2 from J; bases not matched to a gene: 12. This CDR3 contains 17 residues. CDR3 DNA sequence: TGTGCCAGCAGTTCCCAACCCGGGACAGGGTTTACCTACGAGCAGTACTTC. Its protein is CASSSQPGTGFTYEQYF.

There are a few counts of this clonotype. The V call is TRBV7-9, the J call TRBJ1-2, with TRBD1 as a possible D gene (6 bases). The CDR3 consists of 13 residues. In germline, CDR1 is SEHNR, CDR2 FQNEAQ (reference sequence). V lost 5 bases and J lost 4, with 11 bases in between. CDR3 region: CASSRTETYGYTF. The CDR3, as DNA: TGTGCCAGCAGCCGGACAGAAACCTATGGCTACACCTTC.

The V and J genes are TRBV6-6 and TRBJ1-6; D remains ambiguous. CDR1 MNHNY and CDR2 SVGAGI come from the germline V gene (reference sequence). This CDR3 comprises 14 residues. V was pared by 6 bases and J by 10 bases, with 16 bases between. Written as DNA, the CDR3 is TGTGCCAGCAGCCCTACTCGAAAAGGATCACCCCTCCACTTT. Translation: CASSPTRKGSPLHF.